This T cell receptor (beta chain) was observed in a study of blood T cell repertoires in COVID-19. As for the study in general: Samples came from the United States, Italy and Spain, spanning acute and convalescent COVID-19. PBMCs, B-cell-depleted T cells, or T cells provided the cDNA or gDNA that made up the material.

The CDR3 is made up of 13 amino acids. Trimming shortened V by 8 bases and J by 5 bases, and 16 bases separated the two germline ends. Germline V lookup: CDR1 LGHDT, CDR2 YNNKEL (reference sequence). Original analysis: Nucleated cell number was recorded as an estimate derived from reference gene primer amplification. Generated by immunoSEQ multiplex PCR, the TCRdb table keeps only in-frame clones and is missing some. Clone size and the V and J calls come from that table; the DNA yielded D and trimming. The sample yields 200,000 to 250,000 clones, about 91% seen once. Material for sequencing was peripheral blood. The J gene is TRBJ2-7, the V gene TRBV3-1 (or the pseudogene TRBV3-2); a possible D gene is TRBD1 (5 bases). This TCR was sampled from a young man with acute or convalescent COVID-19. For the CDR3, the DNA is TGTGCCAGCCGAAGGACACCCGTCGACGAGCAGTACTTC. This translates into CASRRTPVDEQYF.